This T cell receptor beta chain was recorded in a study of circulating and synovial CD4+ cells in juvenile arthritis (dated by TCRdb to the mid-2010s). Broadly, across the study: Within each patient, the TCRbeta CDR3 repertoires of synovial CD4 T cells, bulk blood CD4 T cells and circulating HLA-DR+ CD4 T cells were compared. Repertoire sequencing aimed to confirm that a circulating synovial-like CD4 T cell subset was enriched in synovial clonotypes. Overall results and qualifications from the work: Traditional Vbeta family usage analysis did not detect the difference between circulating pathogenic-like lymphocytes and bulk blood T cells. Since overlap with synovium went up as sequencing depth increased, the measured fractions of shared clonotypes likely underestimated the full repertoire overlap. Lower diversity was observed in synovial and circulating pathogenic-like lymphocyte repertoires than in bulk blood CD4 repertoires, and some CPL samples were found to be as oligoclonal as synovium. CPL and bulk blood CD4 samples differed in T cell genome counts by at least an order of magnitude, so sample-size effects were addressed. Circulating pathogenic-like lymphocytes clustered together with synovial T cells and shared a substantially larger fraction of CDR3 sequences with synovium than bulk blood did.

With respect to this clone: Its recognized antigen is unknown. Base-call qualities are not available, and no considerably larger clone is one nucleotide away.

Receptors were amplified or captured by the immunoSEQ multiplex PCR assay. An external provider performed TCRbeta CDR3 sequencing as a commercial service. The source study handled its data this way. The analyses used productive nucleotide sequences together with amino acid sequences obtained by in silico translation. Diversity was measured as Renyi entropy over a range of alpha values, and the median of 200 repeated subsamples was taken to equalise sample size. The distance between each pair of repertoires was calculated as one minus the Chao-modified Jaccard index, which corrects for under-sampling, and this distance was used for clustering. Frequency-weighted overlap with synovial clonotypes was computed at 200 sample sizes with 200 draws without replacement at each size, and the value at the size of the smaller sample was reported. Imported from immuneACCESS, the table was reduced by TCRdb to in-frame sequences with V and J called. These copies leave out some clones; in studies compared against another copy, an unresolved V gene accounts for under half, and the cause of the remainder is not known. V and J calls plus clone size are reproduced from that table; the DNA served to infer D and trimming. The sample includes over 30,000 clones, with roughly 94% observed a single time. The top ten clones comprise about 0.7% of the sample.

CDR3 length: 14 amino acids, cysteine to phenylalanine. This entry keeps only the CDR3 DNA: 42 bases, framed from base 1. V sheds 2 bases and J sheds 15 bases, leaving 20 bases between their ends. The germline V gene specifies MNHEY as CDR1 and SVGAGI as CDR2. Donors of the sequenced samples were patients with active juvenile idiopathic arthritis. Right after thawing, the cells went straight into sorting, and Live/Dead Fixable Near-IR Stain was used to exclude dead cells. This sequence was found in a human donor with juvenile idiopathic arthritis. The sample taken for sequencing was CD4+ T cells from blood. Here the chain combines TRBV6-5 and TRBJ2-1; perhaps TRBD2 is the D gene, with 6 bases matching. The sequence in DNA is TGTGCCAGCAGTTACCGTCCGGACTACAATGTTTGGTTCTTC. It translates to CASSYRPDYNVWFF.